The clone carrying this T cell receptor (beta chain) has more than one count but fewer than ten. The antigen remains undetermined. The data are from a study of T cells after yellow fever vaccination. Whole-study context: Fractions with few cells were prepared using SMART-Seq v4 Ultra Low Input.

Researchers made TCR cDNA using 5'RACE template switching, and this step added a universal primer site and UMIs. TCRdb re-called the 5' RACE reads through MiXCR, storing one row per CDR3 protein. The sample holds around 600,000 distinct CDR3 sequences, approximately 13% seen once. Broader study findings: Weaker, the secondary response had a peak occurring faster, on day 5 versus 15. Post-booster samples contained most primary-vaccination clones (more than 95% CD4, about 87% CD8).

CDR3 length: 15 amino acids. The ends were cut back, 1 base at V and 3 bases at J, with 9 bases in the middle. Germline-derived CDR1 and CDR2 are SGHVS and FQNEAQ. The chain recombines TRBV7-8 with TRBJ2-2; tentatively, D is TRBD2 (5 bases). The specimen comprised PBMCs, sampled on the day of the yellow fever booster vaccination. This sequence originates from a man aged 25 to 45 who received the YFV17D yellow fever vaccine. The CDR3 coding sequence is TGTGCCAGCAGCTTAGTAGCGACCTACACCGGGGAGCTGTTTTTT. Translation gives CASSLVATYTGELFF. Drawing the rest from reference TRBV7-8 and TRBJ2-2, the complete variable domain is GAGVSQSPRYKVAKRGQDVALRCDPISGHVSLFWYQQALGQGPEFLTYFQNEAQLDKSGLPSDRFFAERPEGSVSTLKIQRTQQEDSAVYLCASSLVATYTGELFFGEGSRLTVL.